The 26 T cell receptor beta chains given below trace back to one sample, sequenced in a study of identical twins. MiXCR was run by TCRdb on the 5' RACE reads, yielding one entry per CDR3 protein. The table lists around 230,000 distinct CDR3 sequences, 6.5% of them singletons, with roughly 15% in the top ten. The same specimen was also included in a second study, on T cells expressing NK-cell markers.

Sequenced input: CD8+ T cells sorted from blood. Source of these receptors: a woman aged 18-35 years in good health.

CDR3 region: CSVENDLSYGYTF. The CDR3 coding sequence is TGCAGCGTTGAGAATGACCTGAGCTATGGCTACACCTTC. This chain connects TRBV29-1 to TRBJ1-2; no reliable D call. The CDR3 has 13 amino acids. The ends were cut back, 3 bases at V and 4 bases at J, with 12 bases in the middle. CDR1 and CDR2 from the germline V gene are SQVTM and ANQGSEA.

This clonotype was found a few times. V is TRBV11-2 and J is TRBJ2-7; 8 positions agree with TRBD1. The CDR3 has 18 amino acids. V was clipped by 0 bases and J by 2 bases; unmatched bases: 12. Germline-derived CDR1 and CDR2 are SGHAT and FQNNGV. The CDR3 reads CASSLDLGRTGKPYEQYF. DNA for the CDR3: TGTGCCAGCAGCTTAGATCTTGGGAGGACAGGGAAGCCCTACGAGCAGTACTTC.

The DNA for the CDR3 is TGTGCCAGCCGAGCCTACACCGGGGAGCTGTTTTTT. This codes for CASRAYTGELFF. The chain links TRBV6-5 to TRBJ2-2; D remains ambiguous. The germline gives CDR1 MNHEY, CDR2 SVGAGI. The germline V and J ends were trimmed by 8 bases and 3 bases, with 7 bases remaining between them. This CDR3 contains 12 residues.

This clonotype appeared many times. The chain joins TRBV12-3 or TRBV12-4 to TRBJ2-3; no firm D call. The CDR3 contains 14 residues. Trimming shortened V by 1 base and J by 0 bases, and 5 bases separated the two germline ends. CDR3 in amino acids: CASSLVGSTDTQYF. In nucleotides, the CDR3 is TGTGCCAGCAGTTTAGTCGGGAGCACAGATACGCAGTATTTT.

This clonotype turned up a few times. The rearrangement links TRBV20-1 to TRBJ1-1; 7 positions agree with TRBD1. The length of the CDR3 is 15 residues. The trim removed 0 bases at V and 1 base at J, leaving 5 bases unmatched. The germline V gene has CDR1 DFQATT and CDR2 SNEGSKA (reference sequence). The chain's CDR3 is CSAREAGGTNTEAFF. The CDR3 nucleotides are TGCAGTGCTAGAGAGGCAGGGGGGACGAACACTGAAGCTTTCTTT.

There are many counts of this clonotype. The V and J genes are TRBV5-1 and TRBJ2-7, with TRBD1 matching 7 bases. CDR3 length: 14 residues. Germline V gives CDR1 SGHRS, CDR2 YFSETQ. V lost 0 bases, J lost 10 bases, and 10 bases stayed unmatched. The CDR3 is CASSLEGTARRQYF. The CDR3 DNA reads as TGCGCCAGCAGCTTGGAGGGGACAGCCCGTCGACAGTACTTC.

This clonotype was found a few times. CDR3 protein: CASRGQGLGQPQHF. For the CDR3, the DNA is TGTGCCAGCAGGGGTCAGGGGTTAGGTCAGCCCCAGCATTTT. This chain links TRBV6-2 or TRBV6-3 with TRBJ1-5; D possibly corresponds to TRBD1 (6 bases). Germline loops: CDR1 MNHEY, CDR2 SVGEGT. CDR3 length: 14 amino acids. V lost 6 bases, J lost 6 bases, and 15 bases lay in between.

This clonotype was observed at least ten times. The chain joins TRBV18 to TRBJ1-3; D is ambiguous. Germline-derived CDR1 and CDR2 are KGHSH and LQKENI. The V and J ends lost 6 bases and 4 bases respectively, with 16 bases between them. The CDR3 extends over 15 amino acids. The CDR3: CASSRTSGRGNTIYF. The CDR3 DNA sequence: TGTGCCAGCTCCCGGACGTCTGGACGCGGAAACACCATATATTTT.

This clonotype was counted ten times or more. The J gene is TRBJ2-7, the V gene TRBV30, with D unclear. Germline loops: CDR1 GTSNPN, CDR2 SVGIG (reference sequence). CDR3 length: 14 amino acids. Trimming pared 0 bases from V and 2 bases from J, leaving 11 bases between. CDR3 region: CAWSVPRTAYEQYF. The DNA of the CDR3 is TGTGCCTGGAGTGTACCTCGTACAGCCTACGAGCAGTACTTC.

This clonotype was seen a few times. In DNA form, the CDR3 reads TGTGCCAGCAAAACATCTGGCGTTCAAGAGACCCAGTACTTC. Translated: CASKTSGVQETQYF. The chain recombines TRBV7-8 with TRBJ2-5; no reliable D call. The CDR3 runs to 14 residues. V was cut by 7 bases and J by 2 bases, with 14 bases left in between. Germline lookup yields CDR1 SGHVS and CDR2 FQNEAQ.

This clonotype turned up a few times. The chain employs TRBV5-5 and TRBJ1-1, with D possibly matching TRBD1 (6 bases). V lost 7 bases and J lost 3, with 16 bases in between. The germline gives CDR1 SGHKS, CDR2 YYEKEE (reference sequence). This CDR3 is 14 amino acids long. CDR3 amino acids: CASLEGWGHTEAFF. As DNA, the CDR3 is TGTGCCAGCCTTGAGGGCTGGGGGCACACTGAAGCTTTCTTT.

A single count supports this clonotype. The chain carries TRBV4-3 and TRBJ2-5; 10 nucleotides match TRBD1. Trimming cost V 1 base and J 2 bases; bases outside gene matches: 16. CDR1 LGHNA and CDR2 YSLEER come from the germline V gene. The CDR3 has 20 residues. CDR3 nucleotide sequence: TGCGCCAGCAGCCAAGGAGTAGGGCCGGGACAGGGGCGATATCAAGAGACCCAGTACTTC. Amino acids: CASSQGVGPGQGRYQETQYF.

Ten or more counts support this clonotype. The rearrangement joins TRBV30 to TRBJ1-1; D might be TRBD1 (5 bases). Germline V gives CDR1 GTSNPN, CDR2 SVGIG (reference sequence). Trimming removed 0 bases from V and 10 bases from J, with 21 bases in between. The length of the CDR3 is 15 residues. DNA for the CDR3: TGTGCCTGGAGTGTAGACAGTCACTCCTCCGGGGGAGCTTTCTTT. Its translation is CAWSVDSHSSGGAFF.

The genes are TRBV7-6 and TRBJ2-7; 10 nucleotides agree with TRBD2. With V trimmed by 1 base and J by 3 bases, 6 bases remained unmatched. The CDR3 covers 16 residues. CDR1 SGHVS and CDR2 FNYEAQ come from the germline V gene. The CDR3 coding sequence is TGTGCCAGCAGCTTAGTCGGGTCTAGCGGGAGCTACGAGCAGTACTTC. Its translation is CASSLVGSSGSYEQYF.

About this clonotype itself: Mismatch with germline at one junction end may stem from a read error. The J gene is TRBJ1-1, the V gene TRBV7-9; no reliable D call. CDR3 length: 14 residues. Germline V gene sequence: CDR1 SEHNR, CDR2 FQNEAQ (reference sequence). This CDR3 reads CASSRLTLKTEAFF. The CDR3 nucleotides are TGTGCCAGCAGCCGTCTTACGCTGAAGACTGAAGCTTTCTTT.

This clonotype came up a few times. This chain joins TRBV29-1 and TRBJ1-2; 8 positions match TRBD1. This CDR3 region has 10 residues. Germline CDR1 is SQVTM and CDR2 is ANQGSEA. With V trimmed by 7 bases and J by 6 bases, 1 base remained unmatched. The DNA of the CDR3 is TGCAGCGGACAGGGGAATGGCTACACCTTC. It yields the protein CSGQGNGYTF.

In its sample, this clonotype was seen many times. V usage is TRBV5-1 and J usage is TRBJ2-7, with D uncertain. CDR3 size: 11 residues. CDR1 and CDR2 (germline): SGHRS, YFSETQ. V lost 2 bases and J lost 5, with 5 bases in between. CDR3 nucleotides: TGCGCCAGCAGCTTTGGGGACGAGCAGTACTTC. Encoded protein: CASSFGDEQYF.

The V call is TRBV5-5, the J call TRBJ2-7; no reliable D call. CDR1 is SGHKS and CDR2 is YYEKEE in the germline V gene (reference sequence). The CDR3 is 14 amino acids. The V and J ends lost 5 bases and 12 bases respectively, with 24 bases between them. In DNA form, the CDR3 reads TGTGCCAGCAGTACCTCGGGTAGCCTCCTTGATCTGTACTTC. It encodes CASSTSGSLLDLYF.

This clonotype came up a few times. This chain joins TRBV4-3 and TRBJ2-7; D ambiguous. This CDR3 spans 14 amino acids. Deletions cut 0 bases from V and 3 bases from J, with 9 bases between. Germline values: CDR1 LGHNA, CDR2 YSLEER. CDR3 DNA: TGCGCCAGCAGCCAAGAGTCGGCAAACTACGAGCAGTACTTC. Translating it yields CASSQESANYEQYF.

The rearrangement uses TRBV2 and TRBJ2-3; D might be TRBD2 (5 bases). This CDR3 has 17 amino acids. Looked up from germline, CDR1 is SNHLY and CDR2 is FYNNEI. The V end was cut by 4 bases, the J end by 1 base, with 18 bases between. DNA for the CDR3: TGTGCCAGCAGTGGCGGGCCGCCTGTGTGGGGCACAGATACGCAGTATTTT. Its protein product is CASSGGPPVWGTDTQYF.

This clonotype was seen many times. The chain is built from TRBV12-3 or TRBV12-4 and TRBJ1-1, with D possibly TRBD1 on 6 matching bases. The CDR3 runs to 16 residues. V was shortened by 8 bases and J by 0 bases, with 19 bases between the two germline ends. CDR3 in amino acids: CASPARDTTLNTEAFF. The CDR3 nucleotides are TGTGCCAGCCCCGCCCGGGACACAACCCTGAACACTGAAGCTTTCTTT.

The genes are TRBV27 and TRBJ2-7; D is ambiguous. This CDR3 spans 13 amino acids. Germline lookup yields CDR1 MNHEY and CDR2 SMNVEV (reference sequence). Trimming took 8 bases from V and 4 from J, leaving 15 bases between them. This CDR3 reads CASAPPPRYEQYF. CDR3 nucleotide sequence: TGTGCCAGCGCCCCCCCCCCACGTTACGAGCAGTACTTC.

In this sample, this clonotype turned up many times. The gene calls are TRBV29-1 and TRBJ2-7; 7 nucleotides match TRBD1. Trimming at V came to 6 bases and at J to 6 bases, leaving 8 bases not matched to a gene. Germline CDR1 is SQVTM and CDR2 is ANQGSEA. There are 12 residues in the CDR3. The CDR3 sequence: CSVRTAGGEQYF. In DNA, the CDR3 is TGCAGCGTGCGGACCGCAGGGGGCGAGCAGTACTTC.

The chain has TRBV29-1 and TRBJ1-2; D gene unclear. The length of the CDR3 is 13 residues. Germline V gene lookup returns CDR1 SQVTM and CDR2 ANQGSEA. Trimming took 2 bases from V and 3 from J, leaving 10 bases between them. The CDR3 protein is CSVELVGDYGYTF. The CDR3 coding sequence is TGCAGCGTTGAACTGGTCGGGGACTATGGCTACACCTTC.

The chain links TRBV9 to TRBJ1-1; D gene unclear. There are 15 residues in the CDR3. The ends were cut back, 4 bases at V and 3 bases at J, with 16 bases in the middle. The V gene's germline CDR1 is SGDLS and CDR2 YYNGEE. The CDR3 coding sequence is TGTGCCAGCAGCTTCCGTCCCTCCGAGGACACTGAAGCTTTCTTT. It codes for CASSFRPSEDTEAFF.

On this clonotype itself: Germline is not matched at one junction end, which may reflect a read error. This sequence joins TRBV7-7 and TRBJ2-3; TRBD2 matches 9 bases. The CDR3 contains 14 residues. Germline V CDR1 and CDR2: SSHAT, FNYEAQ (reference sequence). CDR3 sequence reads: CASSWRGGTDTQYF. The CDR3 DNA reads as TGTGCTAGCAGCTGGCGGGGGGGTACGGATACGCAGTATTTT.